These T cell receptor beta chains were read from a single sample in a study of T cell repertoires in cytomegalovirus infection. These receptors have no identified antigens. TCRdb re-called the reads through MiXCR, storing one row per CDR3 protein. Found here are under 500,000 distinct CDR3 sequences, about 42% of them singletons; the top ten hold about 41%. This material consisted of cultured PBMCs, taken from culture after CMV antigen stimulation. These receptors all come from a human donor in good health (CMV status not recorded). Some clones in this sample may be carry-over from other donors' samples. Each CDR3 is given with its conserved first and last residue. Fields, in order: clone size, J gene, D gene, V gene, CDR3 DNA, CDR3 protein. A D gene is named only where the DNA matches it firmly. Clone size, where shown, is once, few, many, or a class for clones that have expanded.

-,TRBJ2-7,TRBD2,TRBV7-6,TGTGCCAGCAGCCCCAGGAGCGGGAGAGACTACGAGCAGTACTTC,CASSPRSGRDYEQYF
-,TRBJ2-7,-,TRBV7-2,TGTGCCAGCACCAAGATCTCCGGACAGTCGAGCAAGCAGTACTTC,CASTKISGQSSKQYF
-,TRBJ1-2,-,TRBV12-3/TRBV12-4,TGTGCCAGCAGTCCGATGAACTATGGCTACACCTTC,CASSPMNYGYTF
-,TRBJ2-1,-,TRBV6-6,TGTGCCAGCACCTTCGGGTCCCTGGATGAGCAGTTCTTC,CASTFGSLDEQFF
-,TRBJ1-6,-,TRBV6-1,TGTGCCAGCAGTGAATTTACAGGCGGAAGCTCCTATAATTCACCCCTCCACTTT,CASSEFTGGSSYNSPLHF
many,TRBJ1-1,-,TRBV7-2,TGTGCCAGCAGCTTAGCGGGACGGTATGAAGCTTTCTTT,CASSLAGRYEAFF
-,TRBJ2-1,-,TRBV7-9,TGTGCCAGCAGCTTTAGAAACGGGACCTCTACAGTTGAGCAGTTCTTC,CASSFRNGTSTVEQFF
-,TRBJ2-5,-,TRBV12-3/TRBV12-4,TGTGCCAGCAGTTTATGGGGGGTTCCCCAAGAGACCCAGTACTTC,CASSLWGVPQETQYF
-,TRBJ2-1,TRBD2,TRBV10-3,TGTGCCATCAGCCGACTAGCGGGGGGGTCTAATGAGCAGTTCTTC,CAISRLAGGSNEQFF
few,TRBJ2-7,-,TRBV7-2,TGTGCCAGCAGCGTACGTTTCGCCTCCTACGAGCAGTACTTC,CASSVRFASYEQYF
-,TRBJ2-1,TRBD2,TRBV29-1,TGCAGCGTTCTTACCCTTAGCGGGAGGGCCCGGACCTACAATGAGCAGTTCTTC,CSVLTLSGRARTYNEQFF
-,TRBJ2-5,TRBD2,TRBV7-8,TGTGCCAGCAGCTTAGAAAGGGGAGGGGATAGACAAGAGACCCAGTACTTC,CASSLERGGDRQETQYF
few,TRBJ2-5,-,TRBV7-2,TGTGCCAGCAGCTTCATGCCGGATGGAGAGACCCAGTACTTC,CASSFMPDGETQYF
many,TRBJ1-1,-,TRBV7-6,TGTGCCAGCAGTTCCGCCGGGGGTTTGACTGAAGCTTTCTTT,CASSSAGGLTEAFF
once,TRBJ2-5,-,TRBV2,TGTGCCAGCAGCCTGCGTAATCAAGAGACCCAGTACTTC,CASSLRNQETQYF
few,TRBJ2-3,TRBD2,TRBV10-3,TGTGCCATCAGTGACCCGCGGGGGGCGAACACAGATACGCAGTATTTT,CAISDPRGANTDTQYF
few,TRBJ2-7,TRBD2,TRBV6-2/TRBV6-3,TGTGCCAGCAGTAGACTAGCGGGAGTCCGTCCTTACGAGCAGTACTTC,CASSRLAGVRPYEQYF
-,TRBJ2-1,-,TRBV7-8,TGTGCCAGCAGCTTAGCCCCTGCGCGGGAGCAGTTCTTC,CASSLAPAREQFF
-,TRBJ2-1,TRBD1,TRBV6-2/TRBV6-3,TGTGCCAGCAGTCTCCCCAGGGGGCTAAACAATGAGCAGTTCTTC,CASSLPRGLNNEQFF
-,TRBJ2-7,-,TRBV7-6,TGTGCCAGCAGTAGAGAGGACTACGAGCAGTACTTC,CASSREDYEQYF
many,TRBJ2-2,TRBD2,TRBV7-6,TGTGCCAGCAGCTTAGTACTAGCGGGAGGGACGAACACCGGGGAGCTGTTTTTT,CASSLVLAGGTNTGELFF
few,TRBJ1-3,TRBD1,TRBV7-2,TGTGCCAGCAGCTTATCGCGGGGGACAGGAGGAAACACCATATATTTT,CASSLSRGTGGNTIYF
-,TRBJ2-1,-,TRBV6-6,TGTGCCAGCAGTTCCGGGAGCGGGTACAATGAGCAGTTCTTC,CASSSGSGYNEQFF
-,TRBJ2-5,TRBD2,TRBV4-1,TGCGCCAGCAGCCTCCCTAGCGGGGAGTACCAAGAGACCCAGTACTTC,CASSLPSGEYQETQYF
few,TRBJ1-2,-,TRBV4-1,TGCGCCAGCAGCCCCGGGGGAAATTATAGACTTTTCGGCTACACCTTC,CASSPGGNYRLFGYTF
-,TRBJ2-7,-,TRBV7-9,TGTGCCAGCGGACCTACGTGGGGGCTGGATGAGCAGTACTTC,CASGPTWGLDEQYF
few,TRBJ2-1,-,TRBV7-2,TGTGCCAGCAGCCCTATCGACTCAGTGAATGAGCAGTTCTTC,CASSPIDSVNEQFF
few,TRBJ2-5,-,TRBV6-1,TGTGCCAGCAGCCAAACCGGGCCAGGGGAGACCCAGTACTTC,CASSQTGPGETQYF
few,TRBJ1-5,-,TRBV14,TGTGCCAGCAGCGTGACACCTCAGCCCCAGCATTTT,CASSVTPQPQHF
-,TRBJ1-1,-,TRBV2,TGTGCCAGCAGTGAAGCGCAAGGGTCGAACACTGAAGCTTTCTTT,CASSEAQGSNTEAFF
-,TRBJ1-4,TRBD1,TRBV18,TGTGCCAGCTCACCACCGGCCACAGGGGGTGAAAAACTGTTTTTT,CASSPPATGGEKLFF
-,TRBJ1-4,-,TRBV6-6,TGTGCCAGCAGTTACGGACGGGCGAACCTTAATGAAAAACTGTTTTTT,CASSYGRANLNEKLFF
few,TRBJ2-2,TRBD1,TRBV7-2,TGTGCCAGCAGCTGGCGGACAGGGACCGGGGAGCTGTTTTTT,CASSWRTGTGELFF
-,TRBJ2-1,-,TRBV7-6,TGTGCCAGCAGCCCGGATCTAAGCTCCTACAATGAGCAGTTCTTC,CASSPDLSSYNEQFF
-,TRBJ2-1,-,TRBV12-3/TRBV12-4,TGTGCCAGCAGTTTCGGACAGAGCTCCTACAATGAGCAGTTCTTC,CASSFGQSSYNEQFF
-,TRBJ1-1,TRBD1,TRBV7-9,TGTGCCAGCAGCCCCTACGGACAGGCGACGAACACTGAAGCTTTCTTT,CASSPYGQATNTEAFF
few,TRBJ2-3,-,TRBV7-2,TGTGCCAGCAGCTTATTAGGGGGGTTGGATACGCAGTATTTT,CASSLLGGLDTQYF
-,TRBJ1-4,-,TRBV18,TGTGCCAGCTCACCGTCTAACACGGTTGGGGTTAATGAAAAACTGTTTTTT,CASSPSNTVGVNEKLFF
-,TRBJ1-3,-,TRBV4-2,TGTGCCAGCAGCCAAAGACCGACAGGAGGCTCTGGAAACACCATATATTTT,CASSQRPTGGSGNTIYF
-,TRBJ2-5,-,TRBV12-3/TRBV12-4,TGTGCCAGCAGTTGGGAGACCCAGTACTTC,CASSWETQYF
-,TRBJ2-2,-,TRBV6-2/TRBV6-3,TGTGCCAGCACCCTATGGTTTAGTAGCGTAAACACCGGGGAGCTGTTTTTT,CASTLWFSSVNTGELFF
-,TRBJ2-3,-,TRBV7-2,TGTGCCAGCAGCGACCGAGGTGGACTACCTACAGATACGCAGTATTTT,CASSDRGGLPTDTQYF